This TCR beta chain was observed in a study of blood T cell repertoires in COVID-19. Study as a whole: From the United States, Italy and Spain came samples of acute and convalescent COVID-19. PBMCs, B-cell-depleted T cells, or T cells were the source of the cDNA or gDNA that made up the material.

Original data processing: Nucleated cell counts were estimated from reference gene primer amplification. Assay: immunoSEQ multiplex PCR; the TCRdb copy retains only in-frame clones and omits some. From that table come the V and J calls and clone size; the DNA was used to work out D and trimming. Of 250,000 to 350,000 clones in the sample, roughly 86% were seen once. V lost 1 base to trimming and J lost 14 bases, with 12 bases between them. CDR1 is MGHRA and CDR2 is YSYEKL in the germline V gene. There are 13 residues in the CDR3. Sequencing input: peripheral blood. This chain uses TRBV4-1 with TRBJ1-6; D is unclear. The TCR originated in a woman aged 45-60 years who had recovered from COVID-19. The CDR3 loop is CASSQGATKALHF. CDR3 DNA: TGCGCCAGCAGCCAAGGGGCCACAAAAGCCCTCCACTTT.